Presented here are 21 T cell receptor beta chains from one specimen sequenced in a study of CD8 T cells in ankylosing spondylitis. Each CDR3 protein gets one entry after TCRdb re-called the 5' RACE reads with MiXCR. The sample includes 150,000 to 200,000 distinct CDR3 sequences, around a tenth of them seen just once. The sequencing input was blood, either unsorted or a sorted T cell fraction (not recorded which). These receptors all come from a male donor with ankylosing spondylitis or in good health (not recorded which).

This clonotype has a handful of counts. The chain uses TRBV3-1 and TRBJ2-5; D might be TRBD1 (6 bases). The CDR3 runs to 15 residues. Trimming stripped 6 bases from V and 2 bases from J, with 16 bases between. The germline V gene encodes CDR1 LGHDT and CDR2 YNNKEL (reference sequence). CDR3 coding DNA: TGTGCCAGCAGACTCCAATCGACAGGACAAGAGACCCAGTACTTC. It specifies CASRLQSTGQETQYF.

V is TRBV6-1 and J is TRBJ2-7; D is perhaps TRBD2 (7 bases). Germline CDR1 and CDR2: MNHNS and SASEGT. The CDR3 length is 15 residues. V shed 6 bases and J shed 3 bases, with 18 bases lying between them. The CDR3 loop reads CASSPPSGGRYEQYF. The CDR3 DNA sequence: TGTGCCAGCAGCCCGCCGTCGGGGGGCCGCTACGAGCAGTACTTC.

The V and J genes are TRBV29-1 and TRBJ1-1; 8 bases map to TRBD1. The length of the CDR3 is 12 residues. The germline V gene has CDR1 SQVTM and CDR2 ANQGSEA. Trimming cost V 7 bases and J 4 bases; bases outside gene matches: 5. The CDR3 DNA reads as TGCAGCGCGGGACAGGTTCCCACTGAAGCTTTCTTT. Translation: CSAGQVPTEAFF. The full variable domain, its missing parts supplied by reference TRBV29-1 and TRBJ1-1, is SAVISQKPSRDICQRGTSLTIQCQVDSQVTMMFWYRQQPGQSLTLIATANQGSEATYESGFVIDKFPISRPNLTFSTLTVSNMSPEDSSIYLCSAGQVPTEAFFGQGTRLTVV.

This clonotype showed up many times. The rearrangement joins TRBV6-1 to TRBJ1-1; TRBD1 matches 9 bases. V lost 6 bases and J lost 4; bases outside the gene matches: 3. Germline CDR1 and CDR2: MNHNS and SASEGT. The CDR3 totals 13 residues. CDR3 protein: CASRPTGGTEAFF. The CDR3 DNA sequence: TGTGCCAGCAGGCCGACAGGGGGCACTGAAGCTTTCTTT.

This clonotype was found many times. This chain uses TRBV5-1 with TRBJ2-2, with D perhaps TRBD1 (6 bases). The germline CDR1 and CDR2 sequences are SGHRS and YFSETQ. The CDR3 is 15 amino acids. V was shortened by 5 bases and J by 0 bases, with 11 bases between the two germline ends. CDR3 bases: TGCGCCAGCAGGGTGACAGGATCGAACACCGGGGAGCTGTTTTTT. Protein sequence: CASRVTGSNTGELFF. Filled out from reference TRBV5-1 and TRBJ2-2, the complete variable domain reads KAGVTQTPRYLIKTRGQQVTLSCSPISGHRSVSWYQQTPGQGLQFLFEYFSETQRNKGNFPGRFSGRQFSNSRSEMNVSTLELGDSALYLCASRVTGSNTGELFFGEGSRLTVL.

This sequence joins TRBV7-2 and TRBJ2-5, with D possibly called TRBD1 or TRBD2 (5 bases each). V was pared by 8 bases and J by 4 bases, with 11 bases between. The length of the CDR3 is 12 residues. Germline-derived CDR1 and CDR2 are SGHTA and FQGNSA. The CDR3 is CASAYGGETQYF. In DNA form, the CDR3 reads TGTGCCAGCGCCTATGGGGGAGAGACCCAGTACTTC.

This clonotype was observed many times. V and J are TRBV10-2 and TRBJ2-3; the match to TRBD2 covers 7 bases. CDR3 length equals 13 residues. Germline lookup yields CDR1 WSHSY and CDR2 SAAADI. The J segment lost 5 bases and the V segment lost 7 bases, leaving 6 bases of the junction unmatched. The CDR3 region is CASKEGGRDTQYF. Written as DNA, the CDR3 is TGCGCCAGCAAAGAGGGAGGGAGAGATACGCAGTATTTT.

This clonotype has a count of ten or more. The chain has TRBV7-9 and TRBJ2-7; D is unresolved. The CDR3 runs 15 residues. The germline CDR1 and CDR2 sequences are SEHNR and FQNEAQ (reference sequence). With 3 bases removed from V and 3 bases from J, the gap between germline ends came to 15 bases. CDR3 region: CASSFGTAIDYEQYF. CDR3 nucleotide sequence: TGTGCCAGCAGCTTCGGAACCGCCATCGACTACGAGCAGTACTTC.

This clonotype was recorded many times. The CDR3 loop is CASSIGVSPLHF. Written as DNA, the CDR3 is TGTGCCAGTTCCATTGGGGTTTCACCCCTCCACTTT. The chain carries TRBV19 and TRBJ1-6; no clear D. V dropped 8 bases and J dropped 9 bases, with 11 bases sitting between them. The CDR3 is 12 amino acids. Germline V gene lookup returns CDR1 LNHDA and CDR2 SQIVND (reference sequence).

This clonotype was seen ten or more times. This chain joins TRBV6-1 and TRBJ1-5, with 10 bases identical to TRBD1. CDR1 and CDR2 from the germline V gene are MNHNS and SASEGT. V lost 6 bases to trimming and J lost 2 bases; unmatched junction nucleotides: 4. The CDR3 has 15 amino acids. CDR3 sequence reads: CASRIGQGGNQPQHF. The CDR3 region has the DNA TGTGCCAGCAGAATAGGACAGGGGGGCAATCAGCCCCAGCATTTT.

In this sample, this clonotype turned up many times. The chain uses TRBV12-3 or TRBV12-4 and TRBJ1-6; D is perhaps TRBD1 (5 bases). The CDR3 is made up of 14 amino acids. V lost 7 bases to trimming and J lost 7 bases, with 14 bases between them. The CDR3 reads CASNQGGANSPLHF. The CDR3 DNA follows: TGTGCCAGCAACCAGGGAGGGGCGAATTCACCCCTCCACTTT.

This clonotype was counted only a few times. V gene TRBV20-1 combines with J gene TRBJ2-2; 9 nucleotides match TRBD2. Germline CDR1 is DFQATT and CDR2 is SNEGSKA (reference sequence). This CDR3 has 17 residues. J was trimmed by 3 bases and V by 0 bases; bases with no gene match: 8. CDR3 region: CSARDRIAGVDTGELFF. As DNA, the CDR3 is TGCAGTGCTAGAGATAGGATAGCGGGAGTTGACACCGGGGAGCTGTTTTTT.

This chain joins TRBV14 and TRBJ1-2, with TRBD1 identical over 7 bases. The germline gives CDR1 SGHDN, CDR2 FVKESK. The CDR3 covers 16 residues. Germline trimming cut 4 bases from V and 2 bases from J; bases unmatched to any gene: 10. In DNA, the CDR3 is TGTGCCAGCAGCCGCTCGACGGACAGGCTAAACTATGGCTACACCTTC. The encoded protein is CASSRSTDRLNYGYTF.

The chain carries TRBV6-4 and TRBJ2-1; maybe TRBD2 (5 bases). Germline V gene sequence: CDR1 MRHNA, CDR2 SNTAGT. The CDR3 runs 11 residues. The ends were cut back, 2 bases at V and 10 bases at J, with 6 bases in the middle. The CDR3 bases are TGTGCCAGCAGTGACGGCGGGGAGCAGTTCTTC. Its translation is CASSDGGEQFF.

Of note for this clonotype: Mismatch with germline at one junction end may stem from a read error. The chain employs TRBV20-1 and TRBJ2-7, with D perhaps TRBD1 (5 bases). Looked up from germline, CDR1 is DFQATT and CDR2 is SNEGSKA (reference sequence). The CDR3 contains 14 residues. CDR3 in amino acids: CSANRPLGSHEQYF. Here the CDR3 DNA reads TGCAGTGCTAACAGGCCCCTAGGCTCCCACGAGCAGTACTTC.

The chain has TRBV7-2 and TRBJ1-3; possible D gene TRBD1, 5 bases. Germline V gene data show CDR1 as SGHTA and CDR2 as FQGNSA. The V end lost 5 bases, the J end lost 7 bases, and 21 bases lay between the germline ends. This CDR3 is built from 16 residues. The CDR3 loop reads CASSPLTAPVGNTIYF. The DNA of the CDR3 is TGTGCCAGCAGCCCTTTGACAGCCCCGGTCGGTAACACCATATATTTT.

This clonotype was seen many times. The gene calls are TRBV5-1 and TRBJ2-1; tentative D call: TRBD2 (7 bases). Germline V gives CDR1 SGHRS, CDR2 YFSETQ. The CDR3 consists of 13 residues. Between the trimmed V and J ends, which lost 4 bases and 9 bases, there was a span of 14 bases. The CDR3 is CASSQAGAGEQFF. In nucleotides, the CDR3 is TGCGCCAGCAGCCAGGCGGGGGCCGGTGAGCAGTTCTTC.

This clonotype was detected ten times or more. This chain uses TRBV29-1 with TRBJ1-2; D is uncertain. Trimming took 6 bases from V and 5 from J, leaving 19 bases between them. The CDR3 spans 14 residues. The germline CDR1 and CDR2 sequences are SQVTM and ANQGSEA. CDR3 residues: CSVGILAPGYGYTF. The CDR3 DNA reads TGCAGCGTAGGCATCCTTGCGCCCGGGTATGGCTACACCTTC. The whole variable domain, remainder taken from reference TRBV29-1 and TRBJ1-2, is SAVISQKPSRDICQRGTSLTIQCQVDSQVTMMFWYRQQPGQSLTLIATANQGSEATYESGFVIDKFPISRPNLTFSTLTVSNMSPEDSSIYLCSVGILAPGYGYTFGSGTRLTVV.

The V gene is TRBV10-1, the J gene TRBJ2-5, with D hard to call. The V end was cut by 7 bases, the J end by 5 bases, with 11 bases between. The CDR3 has 12 residues. The germline CDR1 and CDR2 sequences are WNHNN and SYGVQD (reference sequence). The CDR3 nucleotides read TGCGCCAGCAATCCTTCCCGGGAGACCCAGTACTTC. It is translated as CASNPSRETQYF.

For this clonotype: This clone may be a read error of a much larger clone one base away. The chain is built from TRBV14 and TRBJ2-3, with D possibly being TRBD1 (6 bases). Germline loops: CDR1 SGHDN, CDR2 FVKESK. The CDR3 has 14 residues. The CDR3 DNA follows: TGTGCCAGCAGCCAATACCGGGACACAGATATGCAGTATTTT. It codes for CASSQYRDTDMQYF.

The chain employs TRBV20-1 and TRBJ2-3; 9 bases match TRBD2. The CDR3 spans 17 residues. From germline, CDR1 is DFQATT and CDR2 SNEGSKA (reference sequence). The V gene end was trimmed by 5 bases and the J gene end by 1 base; junction bases not matched to a gene: 13. The CDR3 protein is CSALPPQRGARTDTQYF. CDR3 bases: TGCAGTGCTCTCCCCCCCCAGCGGGGGGCCCGCACAGATACGCAGTATTTT.